This TCR beta chain was sequenced in a study of shared clonotypes between healthy human individuals. Germline V CDR1 and CDR2: KGHSH, LQKENI. This CDR3 has 14 amino acids. The trim removed 6 bases at V and 4 bases at J, leaving 5 bases unmatched. The repertoire was sequenced with immunoSEQ multiplex PCR; TCRdb's copy has only in-frame clones and lacks some. The sample has some 2 million clones; 85% to 95% are singletons. The sequencing input was naive CD4+ T cells sorted from blood. Described subset: CD45RA+ positively selected. The receptor's source is a man younger than 30 in good health. The V gene is TRBV18, the J gene TRBJ1-1; 10 bases fit TRBD1. The chain's CDR3 is CASSRDRGSTEAFF. Written as DNA, the CDR3 is TGTGCCAGCTCTCGGGACAGGGGAAGCACTGAAGCTTTCTTT.